The sequence of this T cell receptor (beta chain) was determined in a study of T cell changes during pregnancy in multiple sclerosis. The CDR3 is 15 residues long. V trimming: 4 bases; J trimming: 6 bases; junction bases outside the gene matches: 8. Germline V gene lookup returns CDR1 LNHDA and CDR2 SQIVND (reference sequence). TCRdb keeps only in-frame clones here, not all; method: immunoSEQ multiplex PCR. The table includes 25,000 to 35,000 clones, about 91% detected once. The V call is TRBV19, the J call TRBJ2-2; 7 bases fit TRBD2. This TCR was recovered from a female donor in good health, enrolled as a control in a pregnancy study. The sequencing used peripheral blood, collected in the first trimester of pregnancy. The CDR3 protein is CASSTGTTHAGELFF. CDR3 DNA sequence: TGTGCCAGTAGTACTGGGACTACTCATGCCGGGGAGCTGTTTTTT.